The 6 T cell receptor beta chains reported below all come from one sample, sequenced in a study of blood T cell repertoires in COVID-19. This table comes from immunoSEQ multiplex PCR, and its TCRdb copy is limited to in-frame clones, with some not included. The profile shows some 190,000 clones, around 82% of them singletons. The material sequenced was PBMCs or T cells enriched from blood (not recorded which). These receptor sequences come from a man younger than 45 with acute COVID-19.

The rearrangement links TRBV6-6 to TRBJ1-2; D possibly corresponds to TRBD1 (6 bases). The ends were cut back, 7 bases at V and 2 bases at J, with 11 bases in the middle. Germline loops: CDR1 MNHNY, CDR2 SVGAGI (reference sequence). The CDR3 runs 13 residues. The chain's CDR3 is CASKGDTNYGYTF. CDR3 nucleotide sequence: TGTGCCAGCAAAGGGGACACAAACTATGGCTACACCTTC.

This clone appeared once. The rearrangement uses TRBV7-9 and TRBJ1-5; 11 bases are shared with TRBD1. Germline CDR1 is SEHNR and CDR2 is FQNEAQ (reference sequence). Trimming removed 2 bases from V and 7 bases from J; junction bases left unmatched: 7. This CDR3 comprises 16 residues. The CDR3 spells CASSLTGQGARQPQHF. The CDR3 coding sequence is TGTGCCAGCAGCTTAACCGGACAGGGGGCTCGACAGCCCCAGCATTTT.

The chain recombines TRBV24-1 with TRBJ1-1, with TRBD1 matching 8 bases. This CDR3 is 15 amino acids long. Per germline, CDR1 KGHDR and CDR2 SFDVKD. V shed 2 bases, J shed 7 bases, and the junction held 8 bases outside the gene matches. CDR3 DNA: TGTGCCACCAGTGATTCTTCTTCAGGGGGCGATGAAGCTTTCTTT. It specifies CATSDSSSGGDEAFF.

V and J are TRBV15 and TRBJ2-7, with 10 bases aligning to TRBD2. J was trimmed by 6 bases and V by 2 bases; bases with no gene match: 4. The germline CDR1 and CDR2 sequences are LNHNV and YYDKDF (reference sequence). The CDR3 length is 14 residues. The DNA for the CDR3 is TGTGCCACCAGCAGAACGGGACTAGCGAGCGAGCAGTACTTC. Amino acid sequence: CATSRTGLASEQYF.

The chain combines TRBV10-2 with TRBJ2-1, with D uncertain. Trimming cost V 5 bases and J 14 bases, with 16 bases left between them. The CDR3 contains 12 residues. Germline V gives CDR1 WSHSY, CDR2 SAAADI. In nucleotides, the CDR3 is TGCGCCAGCAGTACCTTCTCCACCAGTGAGTTCTTC. This codes for CASSTFSTSEFF.

The rearrangement joins TRBV5-1 to TRBJ2-7, with D maybe TRBD2 (6 bases). The CDR3 extends over 12 amino acids. From germline, CDR1 is SGHRS and CDR2 YFSETQ. The germline V and J ends were trimmed by 3 bases and 6 bases, with 10 bases remaining between them. CDR3 loop: CASSWGDSEQYF. CDR3 in DNA: TGCGCCAGCAGCTGGGGGGACTCCGAGCAGTACTTC.